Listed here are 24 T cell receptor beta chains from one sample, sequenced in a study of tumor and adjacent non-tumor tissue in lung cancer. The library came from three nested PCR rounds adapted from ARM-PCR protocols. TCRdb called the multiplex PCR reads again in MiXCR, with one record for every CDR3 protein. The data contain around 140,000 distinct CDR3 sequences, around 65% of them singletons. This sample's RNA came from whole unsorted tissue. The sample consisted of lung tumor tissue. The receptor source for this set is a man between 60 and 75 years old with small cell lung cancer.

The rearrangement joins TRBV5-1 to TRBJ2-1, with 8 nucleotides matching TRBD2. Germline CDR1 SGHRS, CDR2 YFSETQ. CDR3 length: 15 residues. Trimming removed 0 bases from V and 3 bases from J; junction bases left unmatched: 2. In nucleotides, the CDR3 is TGCGCCAGCAGCTTGGGGACTAGCAGCTACAATGAGCAGTTCTTC. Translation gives CASSLGTSSYNEQFF.

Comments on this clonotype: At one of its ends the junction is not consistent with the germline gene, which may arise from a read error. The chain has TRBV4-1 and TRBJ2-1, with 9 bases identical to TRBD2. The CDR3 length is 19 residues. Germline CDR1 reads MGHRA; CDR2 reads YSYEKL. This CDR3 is CAISQEYSGSIGSYNEQFF. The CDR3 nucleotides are TGCGCCATCAGCCAAGAGTATAGCGGGAGCATAGGATCCTACAATGAGCAGTTCTTC.

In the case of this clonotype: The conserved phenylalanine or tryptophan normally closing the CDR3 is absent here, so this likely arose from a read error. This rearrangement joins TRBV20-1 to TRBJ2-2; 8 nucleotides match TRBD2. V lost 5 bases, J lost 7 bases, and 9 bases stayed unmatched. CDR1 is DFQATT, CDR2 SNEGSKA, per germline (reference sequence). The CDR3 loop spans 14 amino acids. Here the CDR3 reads CSAERLATGGELFY. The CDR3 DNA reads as TGCAGTGCTGAGCGACTAGCGACGGGCGGGGAGCTGTTTTAT.

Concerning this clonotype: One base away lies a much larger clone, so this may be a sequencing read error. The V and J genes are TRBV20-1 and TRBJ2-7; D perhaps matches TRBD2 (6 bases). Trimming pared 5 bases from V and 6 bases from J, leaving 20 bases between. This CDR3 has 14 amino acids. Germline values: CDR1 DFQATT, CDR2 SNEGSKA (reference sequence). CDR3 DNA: TGCAGTGCTGGCTCCGGGACGGGAGAATGCGAGCAGTACTTC. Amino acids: CSAGSGTGECEQYF.

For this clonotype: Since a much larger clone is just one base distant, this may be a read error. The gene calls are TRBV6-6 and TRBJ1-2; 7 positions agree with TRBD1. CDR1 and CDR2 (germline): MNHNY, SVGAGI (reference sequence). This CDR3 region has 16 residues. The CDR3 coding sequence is TGTGCCAGCAGTTACTCGGCGGGACAGTCTAACTATGACTACACCTTC. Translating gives CASSYSAGQSNYDYTF.

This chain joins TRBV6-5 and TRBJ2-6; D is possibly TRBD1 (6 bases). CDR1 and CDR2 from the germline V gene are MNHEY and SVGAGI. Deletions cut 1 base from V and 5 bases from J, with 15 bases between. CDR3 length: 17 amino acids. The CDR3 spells CASSYWQGKGWANVLTF. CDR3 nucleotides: TGTGCCAGCAGTTACTGGCAGGGGAAAGGATGGGCCAACGTCCTGACTTTC.

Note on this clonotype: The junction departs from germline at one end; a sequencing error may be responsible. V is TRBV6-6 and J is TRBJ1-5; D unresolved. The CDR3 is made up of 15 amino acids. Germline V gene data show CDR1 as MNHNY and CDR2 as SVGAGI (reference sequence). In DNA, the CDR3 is TGTGCAAGCAGTCTACTCGGGGATAGCAATCATCCCCAGCATTTT. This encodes CASSLLGDSNHPQHF.

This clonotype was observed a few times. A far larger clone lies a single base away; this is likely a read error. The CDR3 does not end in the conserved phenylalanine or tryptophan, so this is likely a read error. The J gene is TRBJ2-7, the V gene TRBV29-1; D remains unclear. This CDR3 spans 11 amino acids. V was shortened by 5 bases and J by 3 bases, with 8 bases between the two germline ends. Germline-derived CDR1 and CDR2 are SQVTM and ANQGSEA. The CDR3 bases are TGCAGCGTTTATAGGAACTACGAGCAGTACTCC. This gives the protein CSVYRNYEQYS.

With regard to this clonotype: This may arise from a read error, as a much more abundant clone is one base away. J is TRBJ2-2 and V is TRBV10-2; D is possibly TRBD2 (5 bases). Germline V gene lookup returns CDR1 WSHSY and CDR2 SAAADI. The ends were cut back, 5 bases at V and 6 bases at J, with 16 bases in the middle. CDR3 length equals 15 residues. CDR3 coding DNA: TGCGCCAGCAGTCGGCTAGCCAGATACGCCGGGGAGCTGTTTTTT. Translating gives CASSRLARYAGELFF.

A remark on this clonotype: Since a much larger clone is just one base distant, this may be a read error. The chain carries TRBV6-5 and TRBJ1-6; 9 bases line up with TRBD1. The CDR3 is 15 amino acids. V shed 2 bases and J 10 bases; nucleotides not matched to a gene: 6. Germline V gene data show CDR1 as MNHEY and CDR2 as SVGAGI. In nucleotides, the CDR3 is TGTGCCAGCAGTTACACGGGACAGGGAATGTCACCCCTCCACTTT. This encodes CASSYTGQGMSPLHF.

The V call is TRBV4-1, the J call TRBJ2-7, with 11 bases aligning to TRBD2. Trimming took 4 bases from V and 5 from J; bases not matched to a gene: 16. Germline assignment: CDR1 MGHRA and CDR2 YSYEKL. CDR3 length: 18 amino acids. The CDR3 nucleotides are TGCGCCAGCAGCCGCCGGGTACGAACTAGCGGGAGTACCGACGAGCAGTACTTC. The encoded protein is CASSRRVRTSGSTDEQYF.

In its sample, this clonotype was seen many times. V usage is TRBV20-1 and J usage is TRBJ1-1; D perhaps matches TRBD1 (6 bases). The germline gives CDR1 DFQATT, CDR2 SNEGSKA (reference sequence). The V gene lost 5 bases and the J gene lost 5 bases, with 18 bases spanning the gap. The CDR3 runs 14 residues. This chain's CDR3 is CSALLGGRRTEAFF. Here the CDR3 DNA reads TGCAGTGCTCTTCTCGGGGGGCGGCGGACTGAAGCTTTCTTT.

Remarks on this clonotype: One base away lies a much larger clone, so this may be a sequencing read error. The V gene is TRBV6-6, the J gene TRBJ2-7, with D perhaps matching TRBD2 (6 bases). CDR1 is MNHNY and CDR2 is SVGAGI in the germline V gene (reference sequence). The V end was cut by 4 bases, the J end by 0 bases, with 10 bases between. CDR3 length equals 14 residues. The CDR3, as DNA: TGTGCCAGCAGTTGGCTGGAGGGCTCCTACGAGCAGTACTTC. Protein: CASSWLEGSYEQYF.

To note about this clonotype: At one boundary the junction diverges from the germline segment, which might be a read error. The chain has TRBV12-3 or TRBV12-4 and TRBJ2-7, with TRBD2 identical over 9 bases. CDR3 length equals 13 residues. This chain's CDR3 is CTSSSSGNTEQYF. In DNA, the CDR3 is TGTACCAGCAGTTCTAGCGGGAACACCGAGCAGTACTTC.

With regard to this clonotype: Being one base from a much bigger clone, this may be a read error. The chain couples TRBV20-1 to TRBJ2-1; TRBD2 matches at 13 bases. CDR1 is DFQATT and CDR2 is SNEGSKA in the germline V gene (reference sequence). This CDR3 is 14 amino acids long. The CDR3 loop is CSARGLAGYNEQLF. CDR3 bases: TGCAGTGCTAGGGGACTAGCGGGGTACAATGAGCAGCTCTTC.

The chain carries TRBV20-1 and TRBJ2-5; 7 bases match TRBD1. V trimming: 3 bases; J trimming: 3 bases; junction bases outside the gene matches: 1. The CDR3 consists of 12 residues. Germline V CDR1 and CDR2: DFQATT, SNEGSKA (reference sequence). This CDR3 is CSARTGKETQYF. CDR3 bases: TGCAGTGCTAGGACAGGGAAAGAGACCCAGTACTTC.

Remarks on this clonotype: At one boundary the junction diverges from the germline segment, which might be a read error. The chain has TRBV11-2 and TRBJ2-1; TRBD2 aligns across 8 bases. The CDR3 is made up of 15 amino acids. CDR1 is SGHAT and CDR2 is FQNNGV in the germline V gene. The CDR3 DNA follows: TGTGCCAGCACCTTATTAACGGGAGGGTTCAATGAGCAGTTCTTC. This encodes CASTLLTGGFNEQFF.

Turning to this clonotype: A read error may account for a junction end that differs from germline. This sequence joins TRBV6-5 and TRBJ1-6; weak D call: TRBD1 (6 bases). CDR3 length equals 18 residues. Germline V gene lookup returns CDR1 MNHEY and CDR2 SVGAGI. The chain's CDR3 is CASSHSPLGGPWNSPLHF. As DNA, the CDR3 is TGTGCCAGCAGTCACTCACCGCTGGGGGGGCCTTGGAATTCACCCCTCCACTTT.

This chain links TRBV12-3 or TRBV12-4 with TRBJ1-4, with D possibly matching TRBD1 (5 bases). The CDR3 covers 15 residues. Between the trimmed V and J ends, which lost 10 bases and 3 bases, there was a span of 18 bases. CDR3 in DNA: TGTGCCAATAGGGACGATTCAGTTCCTAATGAAAAACTGTTTTTT. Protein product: CANRDDSVPNEKLFF.

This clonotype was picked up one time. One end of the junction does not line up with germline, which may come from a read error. CDR3 nucleotide sequence: TGTACCAGCAATACCCGGGACAGGGGGCAGGGTGAGCAGTTCTTC. As protein: CTSNTRDRGQGEQFF. The rearrangement links TRBV12-3 or TRBV12-4 to TRBJ2-1; 12 positions match TRBD1. CDR3 length equals 15 residues.

CDR3 sequence reads: CASRPVGAVSTQYF. CDR3 nucleotides: TGTGCCAGCAGGCCAGTGGGAGCTGTGAGTACGCAGTATTTT. The J gene is TRBJ2-3, the V gene TRBV11-2, with a possible D match to TRBD2 (5 bases). Trimming cost V 6 bases and J 8 bases, with 18 bases left between them. The CDR3 is 14 residues long. The V gene's germline CDR1 is SGHAT and CDR2 FQNNGV.

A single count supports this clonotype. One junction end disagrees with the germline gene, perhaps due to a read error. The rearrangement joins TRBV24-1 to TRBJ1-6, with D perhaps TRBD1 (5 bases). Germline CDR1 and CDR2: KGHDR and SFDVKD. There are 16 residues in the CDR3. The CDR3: CASSGDRRIPNSPLHF. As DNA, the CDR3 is TGTGCCAGCAGTGGAGACAGAAGGATACCTAATTCGCCCCTCCACTTT.

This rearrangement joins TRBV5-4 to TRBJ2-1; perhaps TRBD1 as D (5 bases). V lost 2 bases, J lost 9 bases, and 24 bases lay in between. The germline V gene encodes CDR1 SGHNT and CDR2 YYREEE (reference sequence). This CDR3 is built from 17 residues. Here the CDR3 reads CASSFFHRDKGRGEQFF. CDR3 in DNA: TGTGCCAGCAGCTTTTTCCATCGTGACAAGGGAAGGGGTGAGCAGTTCTTC.

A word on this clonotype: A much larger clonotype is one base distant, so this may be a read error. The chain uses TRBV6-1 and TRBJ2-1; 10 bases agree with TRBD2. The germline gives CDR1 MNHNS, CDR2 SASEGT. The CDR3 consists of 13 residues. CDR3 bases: TGTGCCAGCAGGGCTAGCGGGAGAGCTGAGCAGCTCTTC. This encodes CASRASGRAEQLF.